Below are 10 T cell receptor beta chains sequenced from a single sample in a study of blood T cell repertoires in COVID-19. Only in-frame clones appear in the TCRdb table, and some are missing; sequencing was by immunoSEQ multiplex PCR. The sample records tens of thousands of clones, 89% being singletons. Sequenced sample: peripheral blood. All receptors come from an older man with active or convalescent COVID-19.

This rearrangement joins TRBV27 to TRBJ1-6, with D perhaps matching TRBD1 (6 bases). The CDR3 is 16 amino acids. V lost 5 bases and J lost 8, with 19 bases in between. Germline V CDR1 and CDR2: MNHEY, SMNVEV (reference sequence). The DNA for the CDR3 is TGTGCCAGCAGTACCCTCCGGGGGGGGCGTCATTCACCCCTCCACTTT. Encoded protein: CASSTLRGGRHSPLHF.

V gene TRBV7-9 combines with J gene TRBJ1-2; tentative D call: TRBD1 (5 bases). This CDR3 comprises 16 residues. V lost 2 bases, J lost 4 bases, and 17 bases lay in between. Germline V lookup: CDR1 SEHNR, CDR2 FQNEAQ (reference sequence). CDR3 nucleotides: TGTGCCAGCAGCTTACTCTCAGGGCAGGGAGGCTATGGCTACACCTTC. Protein sequence: CASSLLSGQGGYGYTF.

The CDR3 DNA follows: TGCGCCAGCAGCTTAGGTATGACACAAAGAAACACCATATATTTT. This encodes CASSLGMTQRNTIYF. This chain uses TRBV5-1 with TRBJ1-3; D remains unclear. The CDR3 is 15 amino acids. The V end was cut by 2 bases, the J end by 5 bases, with 14 bases between. Germline CDR1 is SGHRS and CDR2 is YFSETQ.

This chain connects TRBV7-2 to TRBJ2-7, with TRBD2 matching over 10 bases. This CDR3 is built from 15 residues. Trimming took 6 bases from V and 1 from J; bases not matched to a gene: 6. Germline CDR1 is SGHTA and CDR2 is FQGNSA. The CDR3 reads CASRRTSGTSYEQYF. The CDR3 DNA is TGTGCCAGCAGAAGGACTAGCGGAACATCCTACGAGCAGTACTTC.

The CDR3 loop is CASSFRDIYGYTF. The CDR3 bases are TGTGCCAGCAGCTTCCGAGATATATATGGCTACACCTTC. The chain uses TRBV7-9 and TRBJ1-2; D is undetermined. V was clipped by 3 bases and J by 5 bases, with 10 bases between them. Germline CDR1 is SEHNR and CDR2 is FQNEAQ (reference sequence). The CDR3 is 13 amino acids.

There are a few counts of this clone. The chain couples TRBV20-1 to TRBJ1-2; D is undetermined. Trimming shortened V by 3 bases and J by 2 bases, and 13 bases separated the two germline ends. Per the germline V gene, CDR1 is DFQATT and CDR2 is SNEGSKA (reference sequence). The CDR3 runs 14 residues. The CDR3, as DNA: TGCAGTGCTAGTTCGGGAGCCCCCAACTATGGCTACACCTTC. This gives the protein CSASSGAPNYGYTF.

The gene calls are TRBV7-2 and TRBJ1-2; TRBD1 matches 7 bases. Per the germline V gene, CDR1 is SGHTA and CDR2 is FQGNSA. The CDR3 sequence is 15 residues long. Trimming removed 0 bases from V and 8 bases from J; junction bases left unmatched: 9. In DNA, the CDR3 is TGTGCCAGCAGCTTAGCCGGGGGACAGCCGTACGGCTACACCTTC. Translating gives CASSLAGGQPYGYTF.

The gene calls are TRBV19 and TRBJ1-2; 10 nucleotides align to TRBD1. CDR1 is LNHDA, CDR2 SQIVND, per germline (reference sequence). The CDR3 has 15 amino acids. With V trimmed by 5 bases and J by 7 bases, 10 bases remained unmatched. The chain's CDR3 is CASSPQTGGSVGYTF. As DNA, the CDR3 is TGTGCCAGTAGTCCCCAGACAGGGGGCTCGGTTGGCTACACCTTC.

The chain employs TRBV5-1 and TRBJ2-5; TRBD2 aligns across 10 bases. CDR3 size: 16 residues. In germline, CDR1 is SGHRS, CDR2 YFSETQ. V trimming: 0 bases; J trimming: 5 bases; junction bases outside the gene matches: 7. CDR3 sequence: CASSLVPAGGEETQYF. The CDR3 DNA reads TGCGCCAGCAGCTTGGTCCCAGCGGGGGGGGAGGAGACCCAGTACTTC.

This clone occurred a few times. The genes are TRBV7-9 and TRBJ2-7; D is unclear. Trimming left V 5 bases short and J 0 bases short, with 14 bases between. The CDR3 is 15 residues long. Germline V gives CDR1 SEHNR, CDR2 FQNEAQ (reference sequence). The CDR3 loop is CASSPRGASSYEQYF. CDR3 bases: TGTGCCAGCAGCCCCCGAGGAGCGAGCTCCTACGAGCAGTACTTC.